A selection of T cell receptor beta chains follows, all from one sample in a study of CD8+CD57+ T cells in acquired aplastic anemia. Each CDR3 protein gets one entry after TCRdb re-called the reads with MiXCR. The repertoire has 200,000 to 250,000 distinct CDR3 sequences, approximately 35% of them found once; the top ten carry around 1.1%. The specimen sequenced was sorted CD4+, CD8+, or CD8+CD57+ T cells (not recorded which) from PBMCs. These receptors came from a human donor in good health, serving as a control. The CDR3 runs from the conserved cysteine through the conserved F or W. The order of the fields is CDR3 length, J gene, V gene, CDR3 protein.

>12|TRBJ1-2|TRBV28
CASIRQGYGYTF
>15|TRBJ1-2|TRBV19
CASRSLAGGNYGYTF
>13|TRBJ1-1|TRBV20-1
CSARDGTGTEAFF
>13|TRBJ1-2|TRBV20-1
CSASGVGNDGYTF
>15|TRBJ2-1|TRBV19
CASSIGTGVWDEQFF
>13|TRBJ1-1|TRBV19
CASSPTGSTEAFF
>14|TRBJ1-1|TRBV10-3
CAIKTQGTNTEAFF
>16|TRBJ2-3|TRBV20-1
CSAGSFSGASTDTQYF
>16|TRBJ2-3|TRBV19
CASSWGDRAHGSTQYF
>15|TRBJ1-1|TRBV12-3/TRBV12-4
CASSLEQDRVTEAFF
>14|TRBJ1-2|TRBV15
CATRGAQQIYGYTF
>14|TRBJ1-2|TRBV5-1
CASSLASPIYGYTF
>14|TRBJ1-2|TRBV12-3/TRBV12-4
CASGRGTGNYGYTF
>12|TRBJ1-1|TRBV19
CASRSRGSEAFF
>16|TRBJ2-5|TRBV7-8
CASSRSLAGGQETQYF
>12|TRBJ2-2|TRBV9
CASSVNPGELFF
>14|TRBJ1-2|TRBV25-1
CASSVSQSNYGYTF
>13|TRBJ2-5|TRBV7-2
CASSLGWGGTQYF
>15|TRBJ2-3|TRBV20-1
CSAPRSGSSTDTQYF
>14|TRBJ2-5|TRBV20-1
CSARDRRLGETQYF
>13|TRBJ1-1|TRBV9
CASSVGGDTGAFF
>17|TRBJ2-7|TRBV9
CASSVVWTCPKFFEQYF
>14|TRBJ1-3|TRBV28
CASVRGSSGNTIYF
>14|TRBJ1-1|TRBV19
CASSRPGGGTEAFF
>18|TRBJ2-7|TRBV7-9
CASSLALTGTGLSYEQYF
>16|TRBJ1-4|TRBV24-1
CAILERLGTGYEKLFF
>13|TRBJ1-2|TRBV3-1
CASSQRQGYGYTF
>14|TRBJ1-2|TRBV19
CASSFLQGAGGYTF
>16|TRBJ2-3|TRBV5-4
CASSLGTSGGTDTQYF
>14|TRBJ1-5|TRBV25-1
CASSPTGAFQPQHF
>14|TRBJ1-1|TRBV11-2
CASSVTGIDTEAFF
>14|TRBJ2-7|TRBV5-1
CASSVSGQFGEQYF